The clone carrying this TCR beta chain was counted many times. Antigen: not known. The sample comes from a study of T cell repertoires in cytomegalovirus infection. Study at large: Both recently identified HLA-C-restricted and well-studied HLA-B-restricted CMV epitopes were used in the study. Indications of both CMV infection and matching HLA type were provided by public TCR beta signatures. Study-level points and caveats: Dominant in the ex vivo response were TCR beta clonotypes restricted by HLA-C and specific for CMV.

One entry per CDR3 protein, called by TCRdb with MiXCR from the reads. Counted here are roughly 920,000 distinct CDR3 sequences, approximately 30% occurring once; the ten biggest clones make up 13%. With V trimmed by 1 base and J by 5 bases, 6 bases remained unmatched. The CDR3 loop spans 15 amino acids. Germline values: CDR1 SGHTA, CDR2 FQGNSA. This TCR was sampled from a human donor in good health (CMV status not recorded). Some clones in this sample may be carry-over from other donors' samples. Sequencing used cultured CD8+ T cells from PBMCs, obtained from culture after CMV antigen stimulation. The rearrangement joins TRBV7-2 to TRBJ2-5, with 8 positions matching TRBD2. The CDR3 protein is CASSLGVLAGETQYF. CDR3 bases: TGTGCCAGCAGCTTAGGGGTCCTAGCGGGCGAGACCCAGTACTTC.